The 5 T cell receptor beta chains presented below share a single source sample, sequenced in a study of T cell responses to AZD1222 COVID-19 vaccine. The protocol was immunoSEQ multiplex PCR, while the TCRdb copy is restricted to in-frame clones and leaves out a portion. This repertoire shows about 120,000 clones, about nine tenths found once; its top ten account for under 3%. Source: peripheral blood, taken 28 days after the second AZD1222 dose. The origin of the receptors is an adult who received the AZD1222 COVID-19 vaccine.

The chain is built from TRBV19 and TRBJ1-1; D not certain. The CDR3 is 13 amino acids. V lost 6 bases and J 5 bases, leaving 13 bases between the germline ends. Germline-derived CDR1 and CDR2 are LNHDA and SQIVND (reference sequence). This CDR3 reads CASRITRETEAFF. The CDR3, as DNA: TGTGCCAGTAGGATAACAAGGGAGACTGAAGCTTTCTTT.

This clone was picked up one time. The V gene is TRBV7-9, the J gene TRBJ1-3, with 7 bases identical to TRBD1. CDR3 size: 15 residues. V dropped 4 bases and J dropped 3; count of bases not matched to a gene: 6. Germline CDR1 and CDR2: SEHNR and FQNEAQ (reference sequence). DNA of the CDR3: TGTGCCAGCAGCTCGGGACAGCTCCTTGGAAACACCATATATTTT. Its translation: CASSSGQLLGNTIYF.

The chain combines TRBV14 with TRBJ1-2; D possibly corresponds to TRBD1 (5 bases). Germline lookup yields CDR1 SGHDN and CDR2 FVKESK. The V end was cut by 8 bases, the J end by 4 bases, with 20 bases between. The CDR3 runs to 15 residues. The CDR3, as DNA: TGTGCCAGCTCGAGACGGGGCTCGAGAAGCTATGGCTACACCTTC. Its protein is CASSRRGSRSYGYTF.

V and J are TRBV5-6 and TRBJ1-2; no clear D gene. Trimming shortened V by 2 bases and J by 4 bases, and 9 bases separated the two germline ends. The CDR3 has 13 residues. Germline loops: CDR1 SGHDT, CDR2 YYEEEE. Here the CDR3 reads CASSFQEGYGYTF. CDR3 nucleotide sequence: TGTGCCAGCAGCTTTCAGGAAGGCTATGGCTACACCTTC.

The chain carries TRBV5-1 and TRBJ1-2; D uncertain. This CDR3 region has 14 residues. V was cut by 0 bases and J by 4 bases, with 10 bases left in between. Germline V CDR1 and CDR2: SGHRS, YFSETQ. CDR3 residues: CASSLEAQIYGYTF. The CDR3 nucleotides are TGCGCCAGCAGCTTGGAGGCACAGATCTATGGCTACACCTTC.